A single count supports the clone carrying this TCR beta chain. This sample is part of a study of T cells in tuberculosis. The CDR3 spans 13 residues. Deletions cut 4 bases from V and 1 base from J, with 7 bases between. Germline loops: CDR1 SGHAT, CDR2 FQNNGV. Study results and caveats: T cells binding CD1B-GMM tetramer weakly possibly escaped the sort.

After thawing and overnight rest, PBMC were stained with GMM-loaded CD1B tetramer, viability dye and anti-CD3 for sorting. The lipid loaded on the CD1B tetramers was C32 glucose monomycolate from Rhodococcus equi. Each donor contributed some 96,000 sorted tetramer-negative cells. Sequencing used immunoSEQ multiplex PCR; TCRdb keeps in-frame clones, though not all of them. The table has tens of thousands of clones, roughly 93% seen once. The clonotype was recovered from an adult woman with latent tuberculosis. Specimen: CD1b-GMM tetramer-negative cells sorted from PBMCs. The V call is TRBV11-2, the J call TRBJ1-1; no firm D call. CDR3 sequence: CASSSSPNTEAFF. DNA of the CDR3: TGTGCCAGCAGCTCTTCTCCGAACACTGAAGCTTTCTTT.